A single sample gave rise to the 26 T cell receptor beta chains below, sequenced in a study of response to subunit inactivated influenza vaccine. TCRdb reanalysed the RT-PCR reads using MiXCR and keeps one entry per CDR3 protein. Of more than 600,000 distinct CDR3 sequences in the sample, less than 20% were seen once. Here the sequenced sample was PBMCs from blood, taken roughly 5 days after vaccination. All receptors derive from a man aged 50 to 60 who received an inactivated influenza vaccine.

A few counts support this clonotype. The V call is TRBV6-1, the J call TRBJ1-6; no firm D call. The germline V gene has CDR1 MNHNS and CDR2 SASEGT. Trimming cost V 1 base and J 9 bases, with 4 bases left between them. The CDR3 runs to 12 residues. The CDR3 spells CASSEGSSPLHF. For the CDR3, the DNA is TGTGCCAGCAGTGAAGGGAGTTCACCCCTCCACTTT.

The sample holds a few counts of this clonotype. This chain connects TRBV25-1 to TRBJ2-1; D is undetermined. Germline CDR1 is MGHDK and CDR2 is SYGVNS. The CDR3 length is 13 residues. Trimming shortened V by 6 bases and J by 7 bases, and 13 bases separated the two germline ends. The CDR3 nucleotides are TGTGCCAGCAGGACGGAAGCCTGGAATGAGCAGTTCTTC. It encodes CASRTEAWNEQFF.

V and J are TRBV15 and TRBJ2-1; possibly TRBD2 for D (6 bases). V lost 1 base to trimming and J lost 4 bases, with 17 bases between them. The CDR3 extends over 17 amino acids. Germline CDR1 is LNHNV and CDR2 is YYDKDF (reference sequence). The DNA of the CDR3 is TGTGCCACCAGCAGAGGGTCCCGGAGTAGCGGATACAATGAGCAGTTCTTC. This codes for CATSRGSRSSGYNEQFF. The entire variable domain, with the rest obtained from reference TRBV15 and TRBJ2-1, is as follows: DAMVIQNPRYQVTQFGKPVTLSCSQTLNHNVMYWYQQKSSQAPKLLFHYYDKDFNNEADTPDNFQSRRPNTSFCFLDIRSPGLGDTAMYLCATSRGSRSSGYNEQFFGPGTRLTVL.

The J gene is TRBJ2-7, the V gene TRBV24-1, with D possibly TRBD1 on 6 matching bases. CDR3 length: 14 residues. Trimming took off 9 bases at V and 2 bases at J, with 16 bases between the two ends. CDR1 is KGHDR and CDR2 is SFDVKD in the germline V gene. DNA for the CDR3: TGTGCCACCCGAAACAGGGAAGCCCCCTACGAGCAGTACTTC. Amino acid sequence: CATRNREAPYEQYF.

This clonotype was found many times. V and J are TRBV20-1 and TRBJ2-1; D remains ambiguous. Between the trimmed V and J ends, which lost 3 bases and 7 bases, there was a span of 13 bases. The CDR3 runs to 13 residues. Per germline, CDR1 DFQATT and CDR2 SNEGSKA (reference sequence). The CDR3 region has the DNA TGCAGTGCTAGTCTTTGGGATAATAATGAGCAGTTCTTC. Its translation: CSASLWDNNEQFF.

This chain's CDR3 is CASSADSYSNQPQHF. The CDR3 nucleotides read TGTGCCAGCAGCGCGGACAGTTATAGCAATCAGCCCCAGCATTTT. This rearrangement joins TRBV5-5 to TRBJ1-5, with D maybe TRBD1 (6 bases). The CDR3 spans 15 residues. Looked up from germline, CDR1 is SGHKS and CDR2 is YYEKEE (reference sequence). V gave up 4 bases and J gave up 0 bases, with 11 bases separating them.

J is TRBJ2-5 and V is TRBV20-1; D remains unclear. This CDR3 has 10 amino acids. Germline CDR1 and CDR2: DFQATT and SNEGSKA (reference sequence). Trimming removed 6 bases from V and 10 bases from J, with 12 bases in between. The CDR3 DNA reads as TGCAGTGCCCGGGCTTTGGGCCAGTACTTC. Translating it yields CSARALGQYF.

This clonotype was recorded many times. This chain uses TRBV5-1 with TRBJ2-1; D is ambiguous. With 4 bases removed from V and 2 bases from J, the gap between germline ends came to 10 bases. Germline values: CDR1 SGHRS, CDR2 YFSETQ. CDR3 size: 14 residues. This CDR3 reads CASSPPQPYNEQFF. CDR3 bases: TGCGCCAGCAGCCCCCCTCAACCCTACAATGAGCAGTTCTTC.

This clonotype was observed a single time. The J gene is TRBJ1-2, the V gene TRBV28; TRBD1 aligns across 7 bases. Trimming at V came to 5 bases and at J to 2 bases, leaving 5 bases not matched to a gene. The CDR3 totals 14 residues. Germline CDR1 MDHEN, CDR2 SYDVKM. The CDR3 loop reads CASSRPDRNYGYTF. In DNA, the CDR3 is TGTGCCAGCAGTCGCCCGGACAGGAACTATGGCTACACCTTC.

The V call is TRBV10-3, the J call TRBJ2-7, with 13 bases aligning to TRBD2. CDR1 is ENHRY and CDR2 is SYGVKD in the germline V gene. The trim removed 0 bases at V and 7 bases at J, leaving 9 bases unmatched. The CDR3 extends over 17 amino acids. The CDR3, as DNA: TGTGCCATCAGTGAGTCGACGAGACTAGCGGGAGGTGGGGAGCAGTACTTC. It is translated as CAISESTRLAGGGEQYF.

This clonotype was seen ten or more times. The gene calls are TRBV10-3 and TRBJ2-5; perhaps TRBD2 as D (5 bases). Per germline, CDR1 ENHRY and CDR2 SYGVKD. The CDR3 loop spans 12 amino acids. V was shortened by 5 bases and J by 2 bases, with 6 bases between the two germline ends. CDR3 region: CAISSGQETQYF. As DNA, the CDR3 is TGTGCCATCAGTAGCGGACAAGAGACCCAGTACTTC.

The gene calls are TRBV6-2 or TRBV6-3 and TRBJ2-7; 7 positions agree with TRBD1. The germline V gene encodes CDR1 MNHEY and CDR2 SVGEGT. Losses at the gene ends were 7 bases for V and 2 bases for J; bases not matched to a gene: 17. CDR3 length equals 17 residues. The CDR3 here is CASTTTRQGRRTYEQYF. The CDR3 DNA sequence: TGTGCCAGCACAACAACCCGACAGGGTCGAAGAACCTACGAGCAGTACTTC.

This chain connects TRBV5-5 to TRBJ2-1; the match to TRBD2 covers 8 bases. The CDR3 is 16 amino acids. Germline assignment: CDR1 SGHKS and CDR2 YYEKEE (reference sequence). J was trimmed by 3 bases and V by 4 bases; bases with no gene match: 9. The CDR3 coding sequence is TGTGCCAGCAGCATTGAGGTAGCGGGGAACTACAATGAGCAGTTCTTC. This gives the protein CASSIEVAGNYNEQFF.

The table lists this clonotype with a few counts. This chain connects TRBV12-3 or TRBV12-4 to TRBJ2-3; either TRBD1 or TRBD2 may supply D (7 bases each). Trimming left V 5 bases short and J 3 bases short, with 18 bases between. This CDR3 is built from 16 residues. The CDR3 region has the DNA TGTGCCAGCAGTGGGGGGGACAGCCTGCTAACAGATACGCAGTATTTT. This sequence encodes CASSGGDSLLTDTQYF.

The chain recombines TRBV20-1 with TRBJ1-1; the D gene is possibly TRBD1 (5 bases). CDR1 and CDR2 (germline): DFQATT, SNEGSKA (reference sequence). The CDR3 sequence is 12 residues long. CDR3 DNA sequence: TGCAGGGGCGTGGGGGGGAACACTGAAGCTTTCTTT. It yields the protein CRGVGGNTEAFF.

This chain joins TRBV5-1 and TRBJ2-1, with D perhaps matching TRBD2 (5 bases). This CDR3 has 12 amino acids. Trimming pared 4 bases from V and 9 bases from J, leaving 11 bases between. The germline V gene has CDR1 SGHRS and CDR2 YFSETQ. The CDR3 DNA reads as TGCGCCAGCAGCATTGCACGGGGTGAGCAGTTCTTC. Its translation: CASSIARGEQFF.

In its sample, this clonotype was seen many times. The chain links TRBV29-1 to TRBJ2-7; D remains ambiguous. The V end lost 4 bases, the J end lost 4 bases, and 8 bases lay between the germline ends. Germline V gene sequence: CDR1 SQVTM, CDR2 ANQGSEA. The CDR3 has 11 amino acids. The CDR3 DNA reads TGCAGCGTTGTCTTCCTATACGAGCAGTACTTC. Its translation: CSVVFLYEQYF.

V gene TRBV29-1 combines with J gene TRBJ2-5; the D gene is possibly TRBD2 (6 bases). This CDR3 has 12 residues. Trimming removed 7 bases at V and 4 bases at J, with 13 bases between. Germline CDR1 SQVTM, CDR2 ANQGSEA. The CDR3 loop is CSARENRETQYF. Written as DNA, the CDR3 is TGCAGCGCCCGGGAGAATCGAGAGACCCAGTACTTC.

This clonotype was seen only a few times. The rearrangement links TRBV7-9 to TRBJ2-7; D may be TRBD1 or TRBD2 (5 bases each). Trimming removed 4 bases at V and 0 bases at J, with 13 bases between. Germline V CDR1 and CDR2: SEHNR, FQNEAQ (reference sequence). This CDR3 region has 15 residues. In nucleotides, the CDR3 is TGTGCCAGCAGCTATCCAGGGAGACCCTCCTACGAGCAGTACTTC. Encoded protein: CASSYPGRPSYEQYF.

CDR3 amino acids: CSARMGGRPPTGDTQYF. The CDR3, as DNA: TGCAGTGCTAGAATGGGCGGGAGGCCTCCCACAGGTGATACGCAGTATTTT. The genes are TRBV20-1 and TRBJ2-3, with TRBD2 identical over 8 bases. The CDR3 extends over 17 amino acids. Germline values: CDR1 DFQATT, CDR2 SNEGSKA (reference sequence). V lost 2 bases and J lost 6; bases outside the gene matches: 16.

This clonotype has more than one count but fewer than ten. V gene TRBV12-3 or TRBV12-4 combines with J gene TRBJ2-3; D perhaps matches TRBD1 (6 bases). CDR3 length equals 12 residues. Trimming removed 5 bases from V and 14 bases from J, with 17 bases in between. The CDR3 here is CASSPGTGRTYF. The CDR3 nucleotides are TGTGCCAGCAGTCCTGGTACAGGGCGGACGTATTTT.

This clonotype was counted only a few times. This chain uses TRBV5-1 with TRBJ1-1, with D unresolved. The V gene lost 0 bases and the J gene lost 7 bases, with 16 bases spanning the gap. Germline-derived CDR1 and CDR2 are SGHRS and YFSETQ. This CDR3 region has 15 residues. CDR3 coding DNA: TGCGCCAGCAGCTTGGGGGCCCCGACCCGACTTGAAGCTTTCTTT. Its protein is CASSLGAPTRLEAFF.

The sample holds many counts of this clonotype. The V and J genes are TRBV12-3 or TRBV12-4 and TRBJ1-2; 7 positions match TRBD1. This CDR3 is built from 14 residues. J was trimmed by 6 bases and V by 7 bases; bases with no gene match: 11. The CDR3 bases are TGTGCCAGCACCGCAACAGGGGTCGGAAATGGCTACACCTTC. This codes for CASTATGVGNGYTF.

At least ten counts were recorded for this clonotype. The chain is built from TRBV6-5 and TRBJ2-1; either TRBD1 or TRBD2 may supply D (5 bases each). V was shortened by 8 bases and J by 6 bases, with 11 bases between the two germline ends. The CDR3 sequence is 12 residues long. The germline V gene encodes CDR1 MNHEY and CDR2 SVGAGI. The CDR3 sequence: CASGTGPNEQFF. CDR3 sequence (DNA): TGTGCCAGCGGGACCGGTCCCAATGAGCAGTTCTTC.

This clonotype was counted at least ten times. This chain's CDR3 is CAISEVGELFF. CDR3 DNA sequence: TGTGCCATCAGTGAAGTCGGGGAGCTGTTTTTT. The chain couples TRBV10-3 to TRBJ2-2; unclear D gene. The V and J ends lost 3 bases and 7 bases respectively, with 3 bases between them. CDR1 and CDR2 from the germline V gene are ENHRY and SYGVKD. The CDR3 runs to 11 residues.

The chain is built from TRBV12-3 or TRBV12-4 and TRBJ2-3, with 8 bases aligning to TRBD2. Trimming removed 8 bases from V and 6 bases from J; junction bases left unmatched: 13. This CDR3 is 15 amino acids long. The CDR3 spells CASGASGGRVDTQYF. CDR3 bases: TGTGCCAGCGGCGCCAGCGGGGGAAGAGTGGATACGCAGTATTTT.